The rows below give T cell receptor beta chains drawn from one sample of a study of molecular identifiers for immune sequencing clone quantification. TCRdb redid the calling of the PCR reads with MiXCR, one entry per CDR3 protein. The data contain about 630,000 distinct CDR3 sequences, about 25% of them singletons. Sequenced material: naive CD8+ T cells from blood, with Jurkat cell RNA spiked in. All receptors come from a human donor in good health. Some libraries in this study had Jurkat cell RNA spiked in. The CDR3 runs from the conserved cysteine through the conserved F or W.

>19|TRBV2|.
CASTPAFGSSGGTSDTQHF
>14|TRBV28|TRBJ2-3
CASNRGWATDTQYF
>15|TRBV5-6|TRBJ2-1
CAGSSSGAPYNEQFF
>12|TRBV19|TRBJ1-5
CASSIGVQPQHF
>16|TRBV7-2|TRBJ1-4
CASSPSGRYTNEKLFF
>16|TRBV28|TRBJ1-1
CASSLEDVRAYDEAFF
>17|TRBV7-2|TRBJ2-7
CASSLGSLGMGSYEQYF
>12|TRBV7-9|TRBJ2-3
CASSLAPDTQYF
>15|TRBV13|TRBJ2-1
CASSLVTSGRLEQFF
>14|TRBV30|TRBJ2-7
CAWSAGQGAYEQYF
>16|TRBV6-5|TRBJ2-1
CASSYSSVVTRNEQFF
>15|TRBV7-6|TRBJ2-5
CASSLLGAGQETQYF
>15|TRBV6-2/TRBV6-3|TRBJ2-2
CASSYDRGLTGELFF
>14|TRBV5-6|TRBJ2-7
CASSFYTHSYEQYF
>17|TRBV12-3/TRBV12-4|TRBJ2-1
CASSFASGGAPFNEQFF
>17|TRBV19|TRBJ2-1
CASSVGLAGGPYNEQFF
>15|TRBV4-2|TRBJ1-4
CASSQVWGTNEKLFF
>14|TRBV27|TRBJ1-5
CASSFAGIHQPQHF
>15|TRBV4-3|TRBJ2-7
CASSPIAETTYEQYF
>15|TRBV20-1|TRBJ2-7
CSANPLAGTSYEQYF
>14|TRBV30|TRBJ2-5
CAWSVVGGRETQYF
>16|TRBV5-3|TRBJ2-7
CASSLKLTGSNYEQYF
>16|TRBV20-1|TRBJ2-1
CSARDKLLAGASEQFF
>13|TRBV19|TRBJ1-2
CATGGQGAFGYTF
>16|TRBV4-1|TRBJ1-3
CASSQARPPPGNPIYF
>11|TRBV29-1|TRBJ1-1
CSVKAGTEAFF
>15|TRBV12-3/TRBV12-4|TRBJ1-1
CASNMPGQVSTEAFF
>13|TRBV13|TRBJ2-1
CASSLGCGQGEFF
>14|TRBV19|TRBJ2-2
CASSGRQGPGELFF
>12|TRBV5-4|TRBJ1-5
CASSLGDGPQHF
>15|TRBV27|TRBJ2-7
CASASTSKSSYEQYF
>17|TRBV7-6|TRBJ2-7
CASSPPVGGPSSYEQYF
>15|TRBV6-5|TRBJ2-5
CASSYSVGTQETQYF
>14|TRBV2|TRBJ1-1
CASPPRQGLAEAFF
>14|TRBV13|TRBJ1-1
CASNKGTLNTEAFF
>14|TRBV6-6|TRBJ1-1
CASSYRDQNTEAFF
>15|TRBV7-9|TRBJ1-1
CASSHFETGASEAFF
>15|TRBV13|TRBJ2-5
CASSLTSSELGTQYF
>16|TRBV3-1|TRBJ2-3
CASSQLAGVGTDTQYF
>11|TRBV6-6|TRBJ2-7
CASSEGPEQYF
>15|TRBV5-8|TRBJ2-7
CASSLRGTVSYEQYF
>15|TRBV14|TRBJ1-6
CASSQAFGYNSPLHF
>15|TRBV11-1|TRBJ2-7
CASSSLAGAVDEQYF
>15|TRBV12-3/TRBV12-4|TRBJ1-5
CASSRQGLGNQPQHF
>20|TRBV7-9|TRBJ2-7
CASSPINPHRLAGGTYEQYF
>14|TRBV5-3|TRBJ1-1
CASSLGQGAYEAFF
>15|TRBV4-3|TRBJ1-1
CASSQADRANTEAFF
>16|TRBV10-3|TRBJ2-7
CAISEEPGPIGHEQYF
>15|TRBV5-5|TRBJ1-5
CASSGGQGGNQPQHF
>18|TRBV28|TRBJ1-1
CASSSPYRDRGFNTEAFF
>15|TRBV29-1|TRBJ2-2
CSVAGTATNTGELFF
>13|TRBV6-1|TRBJ1-2
CASSRAEPYGYTF
>15|TRBV20-1|TRBJ2-7
CSASSGPGTSYEQYF
>12|TRBV7-9|TRBJ1-6
CASSPPNSPLHF
>19|TRBV3-1|TRBJ2-5
CASSQPNDGEDWGEETQYF